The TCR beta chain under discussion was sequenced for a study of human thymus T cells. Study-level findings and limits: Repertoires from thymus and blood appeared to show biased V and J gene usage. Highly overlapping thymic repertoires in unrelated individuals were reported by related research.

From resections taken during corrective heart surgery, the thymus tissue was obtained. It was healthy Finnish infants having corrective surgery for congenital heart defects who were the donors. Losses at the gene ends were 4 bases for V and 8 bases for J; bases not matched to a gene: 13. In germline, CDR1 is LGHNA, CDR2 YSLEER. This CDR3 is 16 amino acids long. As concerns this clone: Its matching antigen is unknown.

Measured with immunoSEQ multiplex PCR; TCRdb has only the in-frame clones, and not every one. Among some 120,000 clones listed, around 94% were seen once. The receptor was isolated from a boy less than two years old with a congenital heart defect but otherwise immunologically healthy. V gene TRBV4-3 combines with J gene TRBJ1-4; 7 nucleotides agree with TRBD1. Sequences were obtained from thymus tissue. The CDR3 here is CASSPPDGRQGEKLFF. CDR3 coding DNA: TGCGCCAGCAGCCCGCCAGACGGAAGACAGGGCGAAAAACTGTTTTTT.